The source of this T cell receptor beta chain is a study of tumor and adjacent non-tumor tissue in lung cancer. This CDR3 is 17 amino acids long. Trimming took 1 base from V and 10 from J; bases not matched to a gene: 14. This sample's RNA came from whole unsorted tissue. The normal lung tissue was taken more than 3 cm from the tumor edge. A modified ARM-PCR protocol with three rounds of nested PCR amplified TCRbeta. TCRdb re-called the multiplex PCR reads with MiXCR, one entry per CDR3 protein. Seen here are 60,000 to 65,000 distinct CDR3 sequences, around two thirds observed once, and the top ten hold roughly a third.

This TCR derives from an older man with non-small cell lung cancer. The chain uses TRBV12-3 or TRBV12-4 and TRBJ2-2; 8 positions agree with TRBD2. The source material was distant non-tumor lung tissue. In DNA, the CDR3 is TGTGCCAGCAGTTTAGTGGCGCCGGGGGGGCCTCCCGTGGAGCTGTTTTTT. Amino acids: CASSLVAPGGPPVELFF.